The following is a T cell receptor beta chain sequence with its context. Its antigen is undetermined. There are 16 residues in the CDR3. CDR1 is LNHDA and CDR2 is SQIVND in the germline V gene (reference sequence). This sample stems from a study of CXCR3-negative and CXCR3-positive naive CD8 T cells. The study's findings and limits: The study found more hydrophobic TRB CDR3s in CXCR3-positive naive cells than in CXCR3-negative naive cells. Cryopreserved PBMCs had partly decreased CXCR3 expression; fresh PBMCs were used in most assays. With surface CD5 comparable between naive subsets, TCR strength was estimated using properties derived from the TRB CDR3.

The TRB cDNA libraries were prepared by 5' RACE with UMI labels. TCRdb reprocessed the 5' RACE reads and keeps a single row for each CDR3 protein, giving no DNA. Seen in this sample are approximately 140,000 distinct CDR3 sequences; the ten most common clones hold 0.25% to 0.35%. The TCR sequence derives from a human donor in good health. Some clones in this sample may be carry-over from other donors' samples. The sequencing input was naive CXCR3+ CD8+ T cells from blood. The subset here: CD45RO-CCR7+CD27+CD95- naive CD8+ T cells expressing CXCR3 (TNR3+). V gene TRBV19 combines with J gene TRBJ1-5; without DNA, the TCRdb call of TRBD1 cannot be checked. The CDR3 sequence: CASTTGSGVVNQPQHF.